Listed here are 3 T cell receptor beta chains from one sample, sequenced in a study of T-cell reconstitution after alpha-beta-depleted transplantation in children. Unique molecular identifiers were built into the TCRbeta library. One entry per CDR3 protein, called by TCRdb with MiXCR from the PCR reads. The sample carries some 110,000 distinct CDR3 sequences, about a tenth recorded once. This specimen consisted of PBMCs, obtained before TCRalphabeta/CD19-depleted stem cell transplant. Receptors were obtained from a boy younger than 10 with acute lymphoblastic leukemia, due to receive a stem cell transplant.

The V call is TRBV5-1, the J call TRBJ1-2; D may be TRBD1 (6 bases). The CDR3 loop spans 14 amino acids. V was pared by 0 bases and J by 5 bases, with 11 bases between. Germline-derived CDR1 and CDR2 are SGHRS and YFSETQ. The CDR3 sequence is CASSLGTAAYGYTF. The CDR3 DNA sequence: TGCGCCAGCAGCTTGGGGACAGCAGCTTATGGCTACACCTTC.

This clonotype came up a few times. This chain connects TRBV11-2 to TRBJ2-6; D not resolved. Per germline, CDR1 SGHAT and CDR2 FQNNGV. Trimming removed 0 bases at V and 0 bases at J, with 3 bases between. The CDR3 contains 15 residues. The CDR3 bases are TGTGCCAGCAGCTTAGAGGGCTCTGGGGCCAACGTCCTGACTTTC. Its protein product is CASSLEGSGANVLTF.

Only a few counts were recorded for this clonotype. The chain combines TRBV5-1 with TRBJ2-1, with 8 bases matching TRBD2. The length of the CDR3 is 23 residues. Germline V gives CDR1 SGHRS, CDR2 YFSETQ. Germline trimming cut 0 bases from V and 1 base from J; bases unmatched to any gene: 24. Here the CDR3 reads CASSLEFNLAGTQVFGSYNEQFF. The CDR3 nucleotides are TGCGCCAGCAGCTTGGAATTTAACCTAGCGGGTACACAGGTCTTTGGGTCCTACAATGAGCAGTTCTTC.